This T cell receptor (beta chain) was profiled in a study of T cell changes during pregnancy in multiple sclerosis. This CDR3 is built from 15 residues. Germline V lookup: CDR1 MNHEY, CDR2 SMNVEV (reference sequence). The junction had 7 bases not matched to a gene; V was cut back by 5 bases and J by 4 bases. Produced via immunoSEQ multiplex PCR; TCRdb's table is partial and in-frame only. Of around 130,000 clones detected, 93% appear once; the ten largest clones hold approximately 6.3%. This sample comprised peripheral blood, obtained before pregnancy. This chain connects TRBV27 to TRBJ2-5, with 10 bases that match TRBD2. The sequence was obtained from a female donor with multiple sclerosis, enrolled in a pregnancy study. The CDR3 DNA is TGTGCCAGCAGTCCAAGCGGGAGGGCCGGAGAGACCCAGTACTTC. It is translated as CASSPSGRAGETQYF.